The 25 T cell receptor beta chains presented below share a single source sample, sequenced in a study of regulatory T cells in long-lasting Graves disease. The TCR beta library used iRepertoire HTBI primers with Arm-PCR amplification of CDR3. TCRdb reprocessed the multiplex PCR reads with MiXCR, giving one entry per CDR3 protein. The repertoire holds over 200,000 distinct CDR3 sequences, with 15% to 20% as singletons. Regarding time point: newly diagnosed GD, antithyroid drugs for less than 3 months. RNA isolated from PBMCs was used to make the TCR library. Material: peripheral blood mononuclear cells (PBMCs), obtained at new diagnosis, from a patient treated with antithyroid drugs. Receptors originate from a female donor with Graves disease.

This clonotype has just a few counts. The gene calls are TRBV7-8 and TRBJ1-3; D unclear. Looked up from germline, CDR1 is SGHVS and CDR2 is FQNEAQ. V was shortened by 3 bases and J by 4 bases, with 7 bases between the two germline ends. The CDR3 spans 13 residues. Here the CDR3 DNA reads TGTGCCAGCAGCTTCCTTCAAGGAAACACCATATATTTT. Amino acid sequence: CASSFLQGNTIYF.

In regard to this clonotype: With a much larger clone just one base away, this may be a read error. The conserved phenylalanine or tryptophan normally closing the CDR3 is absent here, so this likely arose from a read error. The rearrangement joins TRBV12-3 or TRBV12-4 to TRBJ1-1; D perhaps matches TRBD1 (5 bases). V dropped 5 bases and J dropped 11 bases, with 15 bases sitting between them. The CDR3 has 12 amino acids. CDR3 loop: CASSTRGGKAFS. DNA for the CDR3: TGTGCCAGCAGTACCCGCGGGGGAAAGGCTTTCTCT.

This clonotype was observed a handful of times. CDR3 region: CASTRQGGDYEQYF. CDR3 DNA: TGTGCCAGTACCCGACAGGGAGGAGACTACGAGCAGTACTTC. V usage is TRBV19 and J usage is TRBJ2-7; D is possibly TRBD1 (7 bases). V lost 7 bases, J lost 3 bases, and 16 bases lay in between. Germline CDR1 reads LNHDA; CDR2 reads SQIVND (reference sequence). The CDR3 spans 14 residues.

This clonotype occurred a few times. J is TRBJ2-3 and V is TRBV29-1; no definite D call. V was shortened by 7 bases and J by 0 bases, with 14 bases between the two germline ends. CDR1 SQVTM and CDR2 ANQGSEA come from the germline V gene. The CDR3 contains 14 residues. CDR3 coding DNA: TGCAGCGCCACGGCCAGGTCTAGCACAGATACGCAGTATTTT. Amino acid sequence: CSATARSSTDTQYF.

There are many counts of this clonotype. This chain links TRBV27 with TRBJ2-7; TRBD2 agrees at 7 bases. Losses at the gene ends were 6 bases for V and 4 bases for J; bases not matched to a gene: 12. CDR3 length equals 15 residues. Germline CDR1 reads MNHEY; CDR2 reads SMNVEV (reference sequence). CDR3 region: CASRIPPAGVYEQYF. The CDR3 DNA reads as TGTGCCAGCAGGATCCCCCCGGCGGGAGTGTACGAGCAGTACTTC.

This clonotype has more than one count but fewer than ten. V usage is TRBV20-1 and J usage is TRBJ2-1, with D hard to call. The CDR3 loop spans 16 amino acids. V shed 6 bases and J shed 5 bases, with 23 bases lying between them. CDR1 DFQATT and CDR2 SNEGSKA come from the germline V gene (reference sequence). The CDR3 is CSASPVGGAAHNEQFF. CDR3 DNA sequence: TGCAGTGCCAGTCCCGTGGGCGGTGCGGCCCACAATGAGCAGTTCTTC.

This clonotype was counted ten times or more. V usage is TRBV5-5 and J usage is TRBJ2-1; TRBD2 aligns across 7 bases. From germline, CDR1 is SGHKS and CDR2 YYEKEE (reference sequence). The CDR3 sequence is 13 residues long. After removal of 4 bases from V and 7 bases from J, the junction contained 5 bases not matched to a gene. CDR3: CASSQGRGNEQFF. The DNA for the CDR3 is TGTGCCAGCAGCCAAGGGCGGGGGAATGAGCAGTTCTTC. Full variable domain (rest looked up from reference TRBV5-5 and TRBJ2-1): DAGVTQSPTHLIKTRGQQVTLRCSPISGHKSVSWYQQVLGQGPQFIFQYYEKEERGRGNFPDRFSARQFPNYSSELNVNALLLGDSALYLCASSQGRGNEQFFGPGTRLTVL.

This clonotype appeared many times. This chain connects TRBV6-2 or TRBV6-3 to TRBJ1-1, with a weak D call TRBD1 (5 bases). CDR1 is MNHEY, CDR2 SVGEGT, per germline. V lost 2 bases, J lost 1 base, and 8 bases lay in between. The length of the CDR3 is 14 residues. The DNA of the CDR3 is TGTGCCAGCAGTTACAGGGGTTGGAACACTGAAGCTTTCTTT. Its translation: CASSYRGWNTEAFF.

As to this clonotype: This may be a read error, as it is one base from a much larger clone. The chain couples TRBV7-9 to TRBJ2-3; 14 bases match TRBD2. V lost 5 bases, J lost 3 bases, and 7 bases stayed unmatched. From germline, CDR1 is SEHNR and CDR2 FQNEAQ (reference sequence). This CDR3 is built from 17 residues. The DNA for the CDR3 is TGTGCCAGCAGCGCGGCGGGACTAGCGGGAGCGACAGATACGCAGTATTTT. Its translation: CASSAAGLAGATDTQYF.

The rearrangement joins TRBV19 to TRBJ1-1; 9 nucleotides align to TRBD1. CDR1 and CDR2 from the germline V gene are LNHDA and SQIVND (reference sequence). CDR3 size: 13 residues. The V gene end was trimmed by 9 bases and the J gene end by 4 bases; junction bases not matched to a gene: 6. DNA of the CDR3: TGTGCCAGCGGGGACAGGGTAGGCACTGAAGCTTTCTTT. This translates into CASGDRVGTEAFF.

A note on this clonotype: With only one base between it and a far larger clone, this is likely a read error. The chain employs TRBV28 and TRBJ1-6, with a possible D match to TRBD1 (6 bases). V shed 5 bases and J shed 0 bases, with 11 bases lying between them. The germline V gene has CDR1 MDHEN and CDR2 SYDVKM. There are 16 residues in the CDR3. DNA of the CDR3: TGTGCCAGCAGTCAGGACAGACGCTCCTATAATTCACCCCTCCACTTT. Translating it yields CASSQDRRSYNSPLHF.

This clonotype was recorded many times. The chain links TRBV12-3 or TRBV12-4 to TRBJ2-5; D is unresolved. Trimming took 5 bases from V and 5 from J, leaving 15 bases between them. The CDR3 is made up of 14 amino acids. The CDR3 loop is CASSRGFTRETQYF. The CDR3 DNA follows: TGTGCCAGCAGTCGAGGTTTTACCCGTGAGACCCAGTACTTC.

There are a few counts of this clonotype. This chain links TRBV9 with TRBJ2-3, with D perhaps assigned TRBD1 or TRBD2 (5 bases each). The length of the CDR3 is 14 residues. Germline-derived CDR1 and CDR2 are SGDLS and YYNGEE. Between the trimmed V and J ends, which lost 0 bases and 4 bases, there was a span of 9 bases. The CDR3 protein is CASSVEGSADTQYF. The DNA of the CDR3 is TGTGCCAGCAGCGTAGAGGGGAGCGCAGATACGCAGTATTTT.

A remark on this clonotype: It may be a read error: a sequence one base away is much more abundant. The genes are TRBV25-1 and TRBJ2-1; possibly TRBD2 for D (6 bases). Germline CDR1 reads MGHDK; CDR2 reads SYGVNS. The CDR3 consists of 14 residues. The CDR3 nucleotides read TGTGCCAGCAGTGAATATGCGGGATACAATGAGCAGCTCTTC. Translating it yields CASSEYAGYNEQLF.

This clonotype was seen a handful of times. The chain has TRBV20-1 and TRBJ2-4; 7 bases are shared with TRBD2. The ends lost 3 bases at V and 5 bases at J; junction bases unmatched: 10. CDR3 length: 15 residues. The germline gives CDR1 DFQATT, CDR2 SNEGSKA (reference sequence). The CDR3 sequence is CSASRRELGQNIQYF. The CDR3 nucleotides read TGCAGTGCTAGTCGGCGGGAGTTAGGCCAAAACATTCAGTACTTC.

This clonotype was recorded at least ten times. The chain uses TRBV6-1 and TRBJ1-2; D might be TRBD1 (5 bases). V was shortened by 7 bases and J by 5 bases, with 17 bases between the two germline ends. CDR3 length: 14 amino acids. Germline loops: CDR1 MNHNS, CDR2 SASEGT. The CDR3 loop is CASNQRAGTYGYTF. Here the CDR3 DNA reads TGTGCCAGCAATCAGAGGGCAGGGACTTATGGCTACACCTTC.

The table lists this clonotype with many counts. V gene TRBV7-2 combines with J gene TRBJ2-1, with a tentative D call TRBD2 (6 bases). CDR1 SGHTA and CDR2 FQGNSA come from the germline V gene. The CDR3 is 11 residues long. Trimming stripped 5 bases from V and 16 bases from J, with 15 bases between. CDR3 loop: CASSPDMGLFF. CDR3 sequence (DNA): TGTGCCAGCAGCCCCGACATGGGACTTTTCTTC.

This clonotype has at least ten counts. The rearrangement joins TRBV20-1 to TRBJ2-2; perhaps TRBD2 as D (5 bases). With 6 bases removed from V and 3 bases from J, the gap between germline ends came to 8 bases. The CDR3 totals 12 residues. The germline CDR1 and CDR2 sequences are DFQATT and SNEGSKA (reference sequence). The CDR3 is CSASGDTGELFF. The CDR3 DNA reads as TGCAGTGCAAGCGGAGACACCGGGGAGCTGTTTTTT.

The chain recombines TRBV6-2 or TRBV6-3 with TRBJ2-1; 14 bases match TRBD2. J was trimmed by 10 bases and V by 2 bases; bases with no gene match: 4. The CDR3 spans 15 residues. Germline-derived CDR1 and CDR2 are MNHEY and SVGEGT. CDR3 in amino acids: CASSYGTSGRDEQFF. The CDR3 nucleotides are TGTGCCAGCAGTTACGGGACTAGCGGGAGAGACGAGCAGTTCTTC.

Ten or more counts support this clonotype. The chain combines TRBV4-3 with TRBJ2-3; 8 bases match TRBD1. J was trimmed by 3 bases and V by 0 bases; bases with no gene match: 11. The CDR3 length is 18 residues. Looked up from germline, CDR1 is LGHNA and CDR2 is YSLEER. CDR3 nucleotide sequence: TGCGCCAGCAGCCAAGATCGGTTTACAGGGGGTTGGACAGATACGCAGTATTTT. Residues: CASSQDRFTGGWTDTQYF.

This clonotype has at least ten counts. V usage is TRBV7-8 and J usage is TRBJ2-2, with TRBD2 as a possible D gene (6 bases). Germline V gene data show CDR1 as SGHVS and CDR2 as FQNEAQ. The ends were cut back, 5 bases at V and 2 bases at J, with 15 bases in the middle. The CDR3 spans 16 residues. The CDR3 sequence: CASSPGVAANTGELFF. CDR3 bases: TGTGCCAGCAGCCCGGGAGTGGCAGCAAACACCGGGGAGCTGTTTTTT.

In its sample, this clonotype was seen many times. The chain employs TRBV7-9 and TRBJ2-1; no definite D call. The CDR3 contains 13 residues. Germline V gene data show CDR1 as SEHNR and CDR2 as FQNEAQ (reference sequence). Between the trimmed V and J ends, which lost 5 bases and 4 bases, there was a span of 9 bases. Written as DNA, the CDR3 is TGTGCCAGCAGCCCCGGCACTTACAATGAGCAGTTCTTC. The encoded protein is CASSPGTYNEQFF.

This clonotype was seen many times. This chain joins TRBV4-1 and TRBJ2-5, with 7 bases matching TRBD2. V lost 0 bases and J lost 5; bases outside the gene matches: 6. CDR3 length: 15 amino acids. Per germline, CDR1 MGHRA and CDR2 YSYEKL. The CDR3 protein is CASSQDWEGGETQYF. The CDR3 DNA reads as TGCGCCAGCAGCCAAGATTGGGAGGGCGGGGAGACCCAGTACTTC.

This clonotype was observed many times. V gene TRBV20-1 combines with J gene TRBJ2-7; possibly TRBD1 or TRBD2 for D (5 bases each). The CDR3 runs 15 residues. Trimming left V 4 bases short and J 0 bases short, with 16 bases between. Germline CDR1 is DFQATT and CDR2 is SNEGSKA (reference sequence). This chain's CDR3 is CSAKGDSIFSYEQYF. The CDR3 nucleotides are TGCAGTGCTAAGGGAGACAGCATATTCTCCTACGAGCAGTACTTC.

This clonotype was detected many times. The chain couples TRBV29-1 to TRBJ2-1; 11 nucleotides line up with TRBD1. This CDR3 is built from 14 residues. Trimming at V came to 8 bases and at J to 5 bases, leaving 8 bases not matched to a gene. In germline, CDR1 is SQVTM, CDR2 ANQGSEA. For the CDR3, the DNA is TGCAGCTTCTGCCGGGACAGGGGGGACAATGAGCAGTTCTTC. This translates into CSFCRDRGDNEQFF.